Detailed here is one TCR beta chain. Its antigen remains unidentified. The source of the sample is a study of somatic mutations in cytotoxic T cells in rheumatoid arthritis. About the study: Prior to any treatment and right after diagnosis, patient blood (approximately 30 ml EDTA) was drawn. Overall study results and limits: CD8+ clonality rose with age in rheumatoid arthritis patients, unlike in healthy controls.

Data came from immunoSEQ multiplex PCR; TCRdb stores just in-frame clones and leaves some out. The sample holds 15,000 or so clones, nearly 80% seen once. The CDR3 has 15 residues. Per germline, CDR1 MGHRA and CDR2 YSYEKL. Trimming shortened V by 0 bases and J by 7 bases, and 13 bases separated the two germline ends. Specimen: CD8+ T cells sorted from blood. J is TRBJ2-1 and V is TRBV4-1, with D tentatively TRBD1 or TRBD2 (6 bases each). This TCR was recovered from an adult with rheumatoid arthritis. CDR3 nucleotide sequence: TGCGCCAGCAGCCAAGATCCCGGGGGCTTGAATGAGCAGTTCTTC. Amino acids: CASSQDPGGLNEQFF.